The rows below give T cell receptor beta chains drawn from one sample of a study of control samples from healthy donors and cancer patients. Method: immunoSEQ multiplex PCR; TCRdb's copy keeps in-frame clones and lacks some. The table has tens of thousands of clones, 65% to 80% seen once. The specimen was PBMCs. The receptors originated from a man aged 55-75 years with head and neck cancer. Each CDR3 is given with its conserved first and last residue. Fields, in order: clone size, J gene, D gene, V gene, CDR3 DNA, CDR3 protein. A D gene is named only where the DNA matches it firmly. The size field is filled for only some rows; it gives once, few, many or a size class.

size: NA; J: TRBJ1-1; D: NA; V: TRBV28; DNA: TGTGCCAGCAGTTTAACGCAGGAACCGAACACTGAAGCTTTCTTT; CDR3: CASSLTQEPNTEAFF
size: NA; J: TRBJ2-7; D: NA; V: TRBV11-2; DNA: TGTGCCAGCAGCTTTGGGAGGGAGCAGTACTTC; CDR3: CASSFGREQYF
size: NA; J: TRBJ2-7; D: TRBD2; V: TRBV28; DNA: TGTGCCAGCAGCCCCCGCCCAGCGGGAGTATTTGGGGGAGTGGGGGAGCAGTACTTC; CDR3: CASSPRPAGVFGGVGEQYF
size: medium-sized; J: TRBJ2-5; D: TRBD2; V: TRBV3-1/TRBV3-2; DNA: TGTGCCAGCAGCCACATGACCGGGGGGCAAGAGACCCAGTACTTC; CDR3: CASSHMTGGQETQYF
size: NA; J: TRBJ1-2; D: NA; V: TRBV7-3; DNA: TGTGCCAGCAGCCTAGGGGGGGCCTATGGCTACACCTTC; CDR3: CASSLGGAYGYTF
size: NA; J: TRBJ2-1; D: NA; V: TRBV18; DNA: TGTGCCAGCTCACGGAAACTAGAAAACAATGAGCAGTTCTTC; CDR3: CASSRKLENNEQFF
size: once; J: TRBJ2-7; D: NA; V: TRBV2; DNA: TGTGCCAGCAGTGAAGGGAGAACTAACTACGAGCAGTACTTC; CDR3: CASSEGRTNYEQYF
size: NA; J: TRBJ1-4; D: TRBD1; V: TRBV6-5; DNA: TGTGCCAGCAGTTACGGGGGGACAGGGGGTGAAAAACTGTTTTTT; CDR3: CASSYGGTGGEKLFF
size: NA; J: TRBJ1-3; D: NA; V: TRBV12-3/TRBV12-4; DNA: TGTGCCAGCACTTTAGGGGGAAACACCATATATTTT; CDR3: CASTLGGNTIYF
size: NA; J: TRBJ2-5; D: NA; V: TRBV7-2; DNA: TGTGCCAGCAGTTGGGGCGGCGGGACCCAGAGTGGGACCCAGTACTTC; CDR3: CASSWGGGTQSGTQYF
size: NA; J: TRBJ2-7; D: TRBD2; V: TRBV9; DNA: TGTGCCAGCAGCGTGAGTAGCGGGAGCTCCTACGAGCAGTACTTC; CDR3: CASSVSSGSSYEQYF
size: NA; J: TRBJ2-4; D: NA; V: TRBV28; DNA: TGTGCCAGCAGTTTATGGGGAGACATTCAGTACTTC; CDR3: CASSLWGDIQYF
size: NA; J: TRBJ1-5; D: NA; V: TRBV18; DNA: TGTGCCAGCTCGTTGGGGGGGGGTGGCAATCAGCCCCAGCATTTT; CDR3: CASSLGGGGNQPQHF
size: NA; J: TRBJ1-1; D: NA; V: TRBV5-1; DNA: TGCGCCAGCAGCTTGGAAGGGTTCTACACTGAAGCTTTCTTT; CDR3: CASSLEGFYTEAFF
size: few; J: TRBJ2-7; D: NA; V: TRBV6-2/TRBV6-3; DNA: TGTGCCAGCAGTTTTCGCCGCGGTACCTACGAGCAGTACTTC; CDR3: CASSFRRGTYEQYF
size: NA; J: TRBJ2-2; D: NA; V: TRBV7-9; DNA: TGTGCCAGCAGCTTAACGGGAGTCGACACCGGGGAGCTGTTTTTT; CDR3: CASSLTGVDTGELFF
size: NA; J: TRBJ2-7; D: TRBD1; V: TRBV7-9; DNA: TGTGCCAGCAGCTTCTCTCGCCCGGGCCAGGGGGTCTCCTACGAGCAGTACTTC; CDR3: CASSFSRPGQGVSYEQYF
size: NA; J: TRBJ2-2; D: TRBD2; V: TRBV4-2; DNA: TGTGCCAGCAGCCAAGACGTGGTAGCGGGAGGTACCGGGGAGCTGTTTTTT; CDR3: CASSQDVVAGGTGELFF
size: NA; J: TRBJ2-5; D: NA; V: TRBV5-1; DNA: TGCGCCAGCAGCGCTGGACAAACCCAAGAGACCCAGTACTTC; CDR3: CASSAGQTQETQYF
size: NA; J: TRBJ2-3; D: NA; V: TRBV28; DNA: TGTGCCAGCAGCAGCCCACCCGGGATGACAGATACGCAGTATTTT; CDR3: CASSSPPGMTDTQYF
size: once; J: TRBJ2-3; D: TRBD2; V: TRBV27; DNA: TGTGCCAGCAGTTTAGATCCTAGCGGGGGATTCACAGATACGCAGTATTTT; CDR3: CASSLDPSGGFTDTQYF
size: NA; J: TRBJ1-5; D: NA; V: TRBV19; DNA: TGTGCCAGTCCCTCGGACAGACTAGCCCATAGCAATCAGCCCCAGCATTTT; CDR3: CASPSDRLAHSNQPQHF
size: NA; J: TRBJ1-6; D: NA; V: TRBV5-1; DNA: TGCGCCAGCAGCTTGGAAGGCAGTACTTCGAATAATTCACCCCTCCACTTT; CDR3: CASSLEGSTSNNSPLHF
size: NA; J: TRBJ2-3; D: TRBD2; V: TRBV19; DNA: TGTGCCAGTAGTATCAAAGCGGGAGGCACAGATACGCAGTATTTT; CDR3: CASSIKAGGTDTQYF
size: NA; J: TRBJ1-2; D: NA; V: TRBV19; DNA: TGTGCCAGTAGTAACGACAGACTCTATGGCTACACCTTC; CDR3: CASSNDRLYGYTF
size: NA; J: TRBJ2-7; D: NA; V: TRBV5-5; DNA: TGTGCCAGCAGCTTTGCGAGCGGCAGGGTGGGGGAGCAGTACTTC; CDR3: CASSFASGRVGEQYF
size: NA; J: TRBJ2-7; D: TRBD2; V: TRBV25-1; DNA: TGTGCCAGCAGCGATAGCGGGAGGACCCTCTACGAGCAGTACTTC; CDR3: CASSDSGRTLYEQYF
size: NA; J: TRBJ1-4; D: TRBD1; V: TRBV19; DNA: TGTGCCAGTAGCCTTATGGGACAGGGTAATGAAAAACTGTTTTTT; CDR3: CASSLMGQGNEKLFF
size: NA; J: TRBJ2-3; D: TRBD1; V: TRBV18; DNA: TGTGCCAGCTCACCACCCGGGACAGGGTATACAGATACGCAGTATTTT; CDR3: CASSPPGTGYTDTQYF
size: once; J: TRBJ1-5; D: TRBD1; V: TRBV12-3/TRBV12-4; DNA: TGTGCCAGCAGTGGACAGGGGGATGGGCCCCAGCATTTT; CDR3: CASSGQGDGPQHF
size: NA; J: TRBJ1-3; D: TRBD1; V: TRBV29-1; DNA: TGCAGCGTTGAAGGTGGGAACAGGGGTGGAAACACCATATATTTT; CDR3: CSVEGGNRGGNTIYF
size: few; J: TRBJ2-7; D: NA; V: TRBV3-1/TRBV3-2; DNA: TGTGCCAGCAGCCGCACGCGCCCAGAAGAGAGAGGCTACGAGCAGTACTTC; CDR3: CASSRTRPEERGYEQYF
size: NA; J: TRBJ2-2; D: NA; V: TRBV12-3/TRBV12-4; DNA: TGTGCCAGCTCCCCTACAGGGTTCGGGGAGCTGTTTTTT; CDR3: CASSPTGFGELFF
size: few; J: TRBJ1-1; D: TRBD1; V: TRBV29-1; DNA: TGCAGCGTTACAGGGGCAGGGCACACTGAAGCTTTCTTT; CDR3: CSVTGAGHTEAFF
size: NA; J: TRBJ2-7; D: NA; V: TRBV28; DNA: TGTGCCAGCAGTCTCCGACAGTCGGCTAAATACGAGCAGTACTTC; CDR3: CASSLRQSAKYEQYF
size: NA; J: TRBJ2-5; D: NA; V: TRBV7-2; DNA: TGTGCCAGCAGTAAGCAGGCGGGCGATCAAGAGACCCAGTACTTC; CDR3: CASSKQAGDQETQYF
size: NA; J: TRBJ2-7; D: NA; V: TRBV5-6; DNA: TGTGCCAGCAGTCGGGGAAGGAGCTCCTACGAGCAGTACTTC; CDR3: CASSRGRSSYEQYF
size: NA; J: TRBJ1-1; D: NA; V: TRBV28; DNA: TGTGCCAGCAGAAGAGGGGGAGGGGGTGAAGCTTTCTTT; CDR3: CASRRGGGGEAFF
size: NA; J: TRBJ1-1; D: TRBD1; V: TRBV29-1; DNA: TGCAGCGGACAACAGGGGGCGAACACTGAAGCTTTCTTT; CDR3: CSGQQGANTEAFF
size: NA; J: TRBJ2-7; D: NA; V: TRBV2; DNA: TGTGCCAGCAGTGACCCAGGCCCCGAGCAGTACTTC; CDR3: CASSDPGPEQYF
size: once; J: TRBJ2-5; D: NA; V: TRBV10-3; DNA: TGTGCCATCAGTGACTCACAGGGGGGGCCGACCCAGTACTTC; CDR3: CAISDSQGGPTQYF
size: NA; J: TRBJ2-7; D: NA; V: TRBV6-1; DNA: TGTGCCAGCAGTGCGCTGTCGGCTTCTTCAACCTACGAGCAGTACTTC; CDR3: CASSALSASSTYEQYF
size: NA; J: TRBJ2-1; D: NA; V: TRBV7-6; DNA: TGTGCCAGCAGCTTATCGGCGGGATTCTACAATGAGCAGTTCTTC; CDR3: CASSLSAGFYNEQFF
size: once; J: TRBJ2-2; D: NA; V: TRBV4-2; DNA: TGTGCCAGCAGCCAAGTGGCTGGCCTCGAGGAGCTGTTTTTT; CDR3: CASSQVAGLEELFF
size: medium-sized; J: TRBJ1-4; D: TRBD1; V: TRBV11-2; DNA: TGTGCCAGCAGCTTATTAGGAGGGGGCGCCAATGAAAAACTGTTTTTT; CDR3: CASSLLGGGANEKLFF
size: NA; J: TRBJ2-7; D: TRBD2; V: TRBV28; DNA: TGTGCCAGCAGTCTACGGACTAGCCGGCCCGACGAGCAGTACTTC; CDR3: CASSLRTSRPDEQYF
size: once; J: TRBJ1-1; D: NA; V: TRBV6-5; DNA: TGTGCCAGCAGTTTCCTCCAGGGGAACACTGAAGCTTTCTTT; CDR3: CASSFLQGNTEAFF
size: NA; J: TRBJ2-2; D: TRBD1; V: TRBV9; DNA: TGTGCCAGCAGCGCAACTATGACAGGGGCCACCGGGGAGCTGTTTTTT; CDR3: CASSATMTGATGELFF